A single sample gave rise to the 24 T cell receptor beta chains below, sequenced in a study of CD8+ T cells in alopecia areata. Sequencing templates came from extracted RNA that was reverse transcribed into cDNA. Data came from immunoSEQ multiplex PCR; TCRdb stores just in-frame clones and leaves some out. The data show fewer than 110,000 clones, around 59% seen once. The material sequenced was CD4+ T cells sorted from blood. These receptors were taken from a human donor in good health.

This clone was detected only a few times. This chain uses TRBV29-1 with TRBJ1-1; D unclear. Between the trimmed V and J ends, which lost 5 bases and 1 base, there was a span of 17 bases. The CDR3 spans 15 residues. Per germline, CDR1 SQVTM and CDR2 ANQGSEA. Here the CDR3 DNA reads TGCAGCGTTACCCCTCCCGGACTCAGGAACACTGAAGCTTTCTTT. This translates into CSVTPPGLRNTEAFF. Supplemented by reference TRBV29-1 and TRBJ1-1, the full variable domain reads SAVISQKPSRDICQRGTSLTIQCQVDSQVTMMFWYRQQPGQSLTLIATANQGSEATYESGFVIDKFPISRPNLTFSTLTVSNMSPEDSSIYLCSVTPPGLRNTEAFFGQGTRLTVV.

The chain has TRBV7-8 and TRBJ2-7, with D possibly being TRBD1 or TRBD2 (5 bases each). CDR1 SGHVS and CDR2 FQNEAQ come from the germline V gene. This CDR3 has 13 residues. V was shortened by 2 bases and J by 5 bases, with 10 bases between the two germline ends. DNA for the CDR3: TGTGCCAGCAGCTTAAATATGGGGGACGAGCAGTACTTC. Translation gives CASSLNMGDEQYF.

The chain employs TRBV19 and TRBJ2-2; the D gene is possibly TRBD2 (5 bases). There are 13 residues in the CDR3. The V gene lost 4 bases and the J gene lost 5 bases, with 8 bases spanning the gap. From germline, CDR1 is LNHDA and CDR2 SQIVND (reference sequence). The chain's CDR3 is CASSKGVTGELFF. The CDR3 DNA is TGTGCCAGTAGTAAGGGAGTTACCGGGGAGCTGTTTTTT.

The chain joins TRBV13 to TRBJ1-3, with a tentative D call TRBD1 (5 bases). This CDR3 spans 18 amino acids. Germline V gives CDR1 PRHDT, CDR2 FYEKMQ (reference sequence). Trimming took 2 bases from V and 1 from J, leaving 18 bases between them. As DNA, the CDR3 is TGTGCCAGCAGCTTAAACGGGGCCGGGACGCGTTCTGGAAACACCATATATTTT. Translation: CASSLNGAGTRSGNTIYF.

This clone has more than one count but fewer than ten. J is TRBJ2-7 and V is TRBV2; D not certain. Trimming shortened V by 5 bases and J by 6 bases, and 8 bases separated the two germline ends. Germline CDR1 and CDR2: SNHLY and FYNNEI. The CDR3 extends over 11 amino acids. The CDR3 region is CASSPIFEQYF. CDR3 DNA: TGTGCCAGCAGTCCCATATTCGAGCAGTACTTC.

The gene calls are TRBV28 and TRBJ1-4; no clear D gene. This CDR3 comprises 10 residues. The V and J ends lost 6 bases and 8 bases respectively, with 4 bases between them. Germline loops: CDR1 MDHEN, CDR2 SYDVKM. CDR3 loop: CASSGEKLFF. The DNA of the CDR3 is TGTGCCAGCAGCGGCGAAAAACTGTTTTTT. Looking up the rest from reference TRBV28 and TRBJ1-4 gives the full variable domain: DVKVTQSSRYLVKRTGEKVFLECVQDMDHENMFWYRQDPGLGLRLIYFSYDVKMKEKGDIPEGYSVSREKKERFSLILESASTNQTSMYLCASSGEKLFFGSGTQLSVL.

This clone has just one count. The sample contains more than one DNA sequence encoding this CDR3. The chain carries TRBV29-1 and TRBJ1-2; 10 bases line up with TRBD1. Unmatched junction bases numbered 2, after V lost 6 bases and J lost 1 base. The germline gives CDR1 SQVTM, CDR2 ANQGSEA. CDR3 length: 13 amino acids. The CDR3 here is CSVGTGVNYGYTF. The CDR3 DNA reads TGCAGCGTAGGGACAGGGGTTAACTATGGCTACACCTTC.

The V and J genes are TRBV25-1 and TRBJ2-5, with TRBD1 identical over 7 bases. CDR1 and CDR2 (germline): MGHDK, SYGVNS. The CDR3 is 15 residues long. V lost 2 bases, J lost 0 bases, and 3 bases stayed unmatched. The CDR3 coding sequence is TGTGCCAGCAGTGAAGCAGACAGGGACCAAGAGACCCAGTACTTC. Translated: CASSEADRDQETQYF.

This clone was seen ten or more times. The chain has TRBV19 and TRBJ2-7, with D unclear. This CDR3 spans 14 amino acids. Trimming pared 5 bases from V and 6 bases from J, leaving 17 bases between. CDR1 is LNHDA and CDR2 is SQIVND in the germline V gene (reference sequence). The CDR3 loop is CASSPTRATGEQYF. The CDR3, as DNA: TGTGCCAGTAGTCCTACTCGGGCCACCGGCGAGCAGTACTTC.

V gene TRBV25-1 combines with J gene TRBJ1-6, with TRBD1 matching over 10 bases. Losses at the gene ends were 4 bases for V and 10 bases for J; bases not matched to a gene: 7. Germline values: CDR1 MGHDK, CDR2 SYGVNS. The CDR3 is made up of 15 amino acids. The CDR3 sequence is CASSAQGQGSSPLHF. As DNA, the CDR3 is TGTGCCAGCAGTGCGCAGGGACAGGGGTCCTCACCCCTCCACTTT.

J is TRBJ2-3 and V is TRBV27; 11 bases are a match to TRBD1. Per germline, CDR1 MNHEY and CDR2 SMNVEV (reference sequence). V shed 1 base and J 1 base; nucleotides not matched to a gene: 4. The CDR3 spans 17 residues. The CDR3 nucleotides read TGTGCCAGCAGTTTATTATGGACAGGGGGCGGCACAGATACGCAGTATTTT. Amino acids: CASSLLWTGGGTDTQYF.

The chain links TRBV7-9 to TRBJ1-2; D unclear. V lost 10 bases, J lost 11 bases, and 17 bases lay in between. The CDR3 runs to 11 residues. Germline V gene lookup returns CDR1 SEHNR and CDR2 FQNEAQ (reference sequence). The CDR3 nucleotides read TGTGCCAACCGGCCCTGGGGAAAATACACCTTC. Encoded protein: CANRPWGKYTF.

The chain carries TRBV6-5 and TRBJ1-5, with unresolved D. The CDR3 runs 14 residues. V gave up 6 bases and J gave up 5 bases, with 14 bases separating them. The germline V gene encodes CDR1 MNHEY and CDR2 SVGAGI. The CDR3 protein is CASRSRGQHQPQHF. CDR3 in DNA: TGTGCCAGCAGGAGCAGAGGGCAACATCAGCCCCAGCATTTT.

The CDR3 DNA follows: TGCAGCGTTGGGCAACAGGGGAATAAAGCCTACGAGCAGTACTTC. It codes for CSVGQQGNKAYEQYF. This sequence joins TRBV29-1 and TRBJ2-7; 7 nucleotides align to TRBD1. V was pared by 4 bases and J by 2 bases, with 11 bases of the junction left unmatched. Germline V CDR1 and CDR2: SQVTM, ANQGSEA. The CDR3 extends over 15 amino acids.

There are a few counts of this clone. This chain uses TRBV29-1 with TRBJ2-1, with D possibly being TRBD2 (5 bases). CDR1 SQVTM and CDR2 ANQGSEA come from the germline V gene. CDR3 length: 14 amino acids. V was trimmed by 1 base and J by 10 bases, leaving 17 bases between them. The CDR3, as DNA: TGCAGCGTTGAAGCCTCGGTGGCGAGAGGGGAGCAGTTCTTC. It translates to CSVEASVARGEQFF.

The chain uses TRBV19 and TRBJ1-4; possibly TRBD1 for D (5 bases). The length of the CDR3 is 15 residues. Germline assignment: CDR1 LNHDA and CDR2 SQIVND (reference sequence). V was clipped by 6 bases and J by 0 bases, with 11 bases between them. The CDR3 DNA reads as TGTGCCAGTAGAAAAACAGGTGCAACTAATGAAAAACTGTTTTTT. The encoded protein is CASRKTGATNEKLFF.

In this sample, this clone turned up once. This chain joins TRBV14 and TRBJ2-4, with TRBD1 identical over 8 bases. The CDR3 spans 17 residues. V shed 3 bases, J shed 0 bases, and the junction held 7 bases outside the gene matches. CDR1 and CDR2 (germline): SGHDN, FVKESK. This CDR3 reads CASSQIGQGKAKNIQYF. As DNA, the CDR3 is TGTGCCAGCAGCCAGATTGGACAGGGTAAAGCCAAAAACATTCAGTACTTC. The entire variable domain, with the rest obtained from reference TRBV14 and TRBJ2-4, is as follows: EAGVTQFPSHSVIEKGQTVTLRCDPISGHDNLYWYRRVMGKEIKFLLHFVKESKQDESGMPNNRFLAERTGGTYSTLKVQPAELEDSGVYFCASSQIGQGKAKNIQYFGAGTRLSVL.

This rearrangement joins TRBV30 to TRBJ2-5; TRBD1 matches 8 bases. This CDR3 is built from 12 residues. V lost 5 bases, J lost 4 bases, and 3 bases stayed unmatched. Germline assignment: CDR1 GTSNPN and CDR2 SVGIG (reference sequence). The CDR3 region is CAWDRGPETQYF. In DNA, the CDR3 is TGTGCCTGGGACAGGGGACCAGAGACCCAGTACTTC.

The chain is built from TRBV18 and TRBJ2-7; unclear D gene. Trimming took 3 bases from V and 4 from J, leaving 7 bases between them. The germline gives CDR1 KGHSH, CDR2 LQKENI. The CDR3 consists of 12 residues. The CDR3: CASSPNGYEQYF. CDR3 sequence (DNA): TGTGCCAGCTCACCGAACGGGTACGAGCAGTACTTC.

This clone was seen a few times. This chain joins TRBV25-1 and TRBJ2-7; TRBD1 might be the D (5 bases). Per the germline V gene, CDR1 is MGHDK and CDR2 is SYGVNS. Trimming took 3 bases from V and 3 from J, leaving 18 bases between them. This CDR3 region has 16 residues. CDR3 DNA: TGTGCCAGCAGTGATAACGACCGGGCCCAGGGCTACGAGCAGTACTTC. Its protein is CASSDNDRAQGYEQYF.

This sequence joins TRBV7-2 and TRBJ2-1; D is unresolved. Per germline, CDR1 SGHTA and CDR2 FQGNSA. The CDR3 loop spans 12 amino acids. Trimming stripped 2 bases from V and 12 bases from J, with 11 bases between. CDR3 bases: TGTGCCAGCAGCTTATTATCGGTAGGGCAGTTCTTC. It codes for CASSLLSVGQFF. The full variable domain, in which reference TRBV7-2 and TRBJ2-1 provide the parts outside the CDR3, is GAGVSQSPSNKVTEKGKDVELRCDPISGHTALYWYRQSLGQGLEFLIYFQGNSAPDKSGLPSDRFSAERTGGSVSTLTIQRTQQEDSAVYLCASSLLSVGQFFGPGTRLTVL.

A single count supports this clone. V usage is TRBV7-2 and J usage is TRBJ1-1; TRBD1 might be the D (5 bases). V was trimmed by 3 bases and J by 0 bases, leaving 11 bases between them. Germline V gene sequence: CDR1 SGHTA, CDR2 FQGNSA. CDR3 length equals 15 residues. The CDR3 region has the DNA TGTGCCAGCAGCTTGGCGGGGGTGATGAACACTGAAGCTTTCTTT. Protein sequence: CASSLAGVMNTEAFF. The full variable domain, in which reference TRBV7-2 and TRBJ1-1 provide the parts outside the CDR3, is GAGVSQSPSNKVTEKGKDVELRCDPISGHTALYWYRQSLGQGLEFLIYFQGNSAPDKSGLPSDRFSAERTGGSVSTLTIQRTQQEDSAVYLCASSLAGVMNTEAFFGQGTRLTVV.

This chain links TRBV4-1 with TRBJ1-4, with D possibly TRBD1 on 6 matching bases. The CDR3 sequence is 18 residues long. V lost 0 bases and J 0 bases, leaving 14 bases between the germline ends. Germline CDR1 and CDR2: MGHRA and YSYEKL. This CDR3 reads CASSQEVPGVATNEKLFF. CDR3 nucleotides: TGCGCCAGCAGCCAAGAAGTCCCAGGGGTTGCAACTAATGAAAAACTGTTTTTT.

CDR3 amino acids: CASSSHAGQGVQPQHF. The CDR3 DNA reads TGTGCCAGCAGCTCCCACGCCGGACAGGGGGTTCAGCCCCAGCATTTT. This chain connects TRBV7-9 to TRBJ1-5; 10 nucleotides align to TRBD1. The junction had 9 bases not matched to a gene; V was cut back by 4 bases and J by 6 bases. This CDR3 contains 16 residues. Germline CDR1 SEHNR, CDR2 FQNEAQ (reference sequence).